The entry below describes one T cell receptor (beta chain). Its antigen is unknown. V dropped 7 bases and J dropped 4 bases, with 11 bases sitting between them. CDR1 is MNHEY, CDR2 SVGAGI, per germline. This CDR3 is 13 amino acids long. The data derive from a study of blood T cells in healthy people across ages. In the study overall: Template-switching capture recovered about one barcoded beta molecule per two T cells.

Study observations and caveats: Across the age range, TCR beta diversity per million T cells fell in a roughly linear way. Using unsorted PBMCs precluded a conclusive naive versus antigen-experienced comparison.

Primed by a sample-barcoded 5' primer and a J-beta primer mix, a second PCR proceeded for roughly 7 to 11 cycles. A single record per CDR3 protein comes from TCRdb applying MiXCR to the 5' RACE reads. The sample consists of roughly 800,000 distinct CDR3 sequences, about 26% of them appearing once. These data also featured in a second study, about T cells of mothers and their children.

V gene TRBV6-5 combines with J gene TRBJ1-3; tentative D call: TRBD1 (5 bases). The sample consisted of blood. This clonotype originated in a boy between 10 and 17 years old in good health. As DNA, the CDR3 is TGTGCCAGCACCCGGGGACCCGGAAACACCATATATTTT. It yields the protein CASTRGPGNTIYF.